The rows below give T cell receptor beta chains drawn from one sample of a study of shared clonotypes between healthy human individuals. Only in-frame clones appear in the TCRdb table, and some are missing; sequencing was by immunoSEQ multiplex PCR. Found here are about 2 million clones, about 95% of them singletons; the top ten hold more than 0.9%. Material: naive CD8+ T cells sorted from blood. The receptors here all came from a young man in good health. CDR3s include the opening cysteine and the closing phenylalanine or tryptophan. A D gene is named only where the DNA matches it firmly. Part of the rows lack a size; the others show once, few, many or a class for expanded clones.

j_call,v_call,clone_size,cdr3_length,d_call,cdr3_aa,cdr3_nt
TRBJ2-5,TRBV10-2,NA,16,TRBD1,CASSETETGFQETQYF,TGCGCCAGCAGTGAGACGGAGACAGGGTTCCAAGAGACCCAGTACTTC
TRBJ2-7,TRBV4-1,NA,14,TRBD2,CASSQGPREVEQYF,TGCGCCAGCAGCCAAGGCCCCCGGGAGGTCGAGCAGTACTTC
TRBJ2-7,TRBV28,few,15,TRBD1,CASSPPGTGSHEQYF,TGTGCCAGCAGTCCTCCCGGGACAGGTAGCCACGAGCAGTACTTC
TRBJ2-7,TRBV10-2,NA,13,NA,CASSDGGSYEQYF,TGCGCCAGCAGTGACGGGGGCTCCTACGAGCAGTACTTC
TRBJ2-5,TRBV4-3,NA,14,NA,CASSQDLLRWPEYF,TGCGCCAGCAGCCAAGATCTACTAAGGTGGCCTGAGTACTTC
TRBJ2-7,TRBV5-4,NA,15,TRBD1,CASSNPGQPRYEQYF,TGTGCCAGCAGCAACCCGGGACAGCCTCGTTACGAGCAGTACTTC
TRBJ2-7,TRBV19,NA,14,NA,CASSIAGPTYEQYF,TGTGCCAGTAGTATAGCCGGGCCAACCTACGAGCAGTACTTC
TRBJ1-2,TRBV7-9,NA,16,TRBD1,CASSLGPGQANYGYTF,TGTGCCAGCAGCTTAGGTCCGGGACAGGCTAACTATGGCTACACCTTC
TRBJ1-6,TRBV28,once,16,NA,CASIKESDSTIIPLHF,TGTGCCAGCATTAAGGAGAGTGACTCAACTATTATCCCCCTCCACTTT
TRBJ2-3,TRBV28,NA,16,TRBD2,CASSTGTSAYTDTQYF,TGTGCCAGCAGTACCGGGACTAGCGCCTACACAGATACGCAGTATTTT
TRBJ2-3,TRBV9,NA,15,NA,CASSPSASRADTQYF,TGTGCCAGCAGCCCCTCCGCGAGTAGGGCAGATACGCAGTATTTT
TRBJ2-7,TRBV4-1,NA,13,NA,CASSQRLSYEQYF,TGCGCCAGCAGCCAACGGCTCTCCTACGAGCAGTACTTC
TRBJ2-5,TRBV5-1,NA,14,TRBD1,CASSGGQGQETQYF,TGCGCCAGCAGCGGGGGACAGGGGCAAGAGACCCAGTACTTC
TRBJ1-6,TRBV2,NA,16,NA,CASSDSSISYNSPLHF,TGTGCCAGCAGTGATTCCTCGATCTCCTATAATTCACCCCTCCACTTT
TRBJ1-2,TRBV11-2,few,14,NA,CASSLGPGNYGYTF,TGTGCCAGCAGCTTAGGCCCAGGAAACTATGGCTACACCTTC
TRBJ2-4,TRBV10-2,NA,11,TRBD2,CASSETSGQYF,TGCGCCAGCAGTGAGACTAGCGGGCAGTACTTC
TRBJ2-1,TRBV7-6,NA,12,TRBD2,CASLGGSNEQFF,TGTGCCTCGTTGGGGGGGTCCAATGAGCAGTTCTTC
TRBJ2-1,TRBV9,NA,12,NA,CASSGYINEQFF,TGTGCCAGCAGCGGTTACATTAATGAGCAGTTCTTC
TRBJ2-7,TRBV11-2,NA,13,NA,CASSLDEPYEQYF,TGTGCCAGCAGCTTAGATGAGCCCTACGAGCAGTACTTC
TRBJ1-2,TRBV4-1,NA,20,NA,CASSHIGQGQWLDGHYGYTF,TGCGCCAGCAGCCACATCGGGCAGGGACAATGGTTAGATGGGCACTATGGCTACACCTTC
TRBJ2-1,TRBV4-1,NA,15,NA,CASSVSLPTSLEQFF,TGCGCCAGCAGCGTAAGTCTCCCAACTAGTTTGGAACAGTTCTTC
TRBJ2-7,TRBV5-6,NA,14,NA,CASSLGGSSYEQYF,TGTGCCAGCAGCTTGGGTGGGAGCTCCTACGAGCAGTACTTC
TRBJ1-5,TRBV2,NA,14,TRBD1,CASSYGQGAEPQHF,TGTGCCAGCAGTTACGGACAGGGGGCCGAGCCCCAGCATTTT
TRBJ2-7,TRBV5-1,NA,15,NA,CASSLGTGSSYEQYF,TGCGCCAGCAGCTTGGGTACAGGGAGCTCCTACGAGCAGTACTTC
TRBJ2-1,TRBV7-9,NA,16,TRBD2,CASSPPAGGPGNEQFF,TGTGCCAGCAGCCCCCCAGCGGGGGGGCCGGGGAATGAGCAGTTCTTC
TRBJ2-1,TRBV5-4,NA,17,TRBD2,CASSPTGTSGWGNEQFF,TGTGCCAGCAGCCCGACCGGGACTAGCGGGTGGGGGAATGAGCAGTTCTTC
TRBJ2-7,TRBV5-1,NA,12,NA,CASSLTGDEQYF,TGCGCCAGCAGCTTGACGGGAGACGAGCAGTACTTC
TRBJ2-1,TRBV13,NA,12,NA,CASSLTGNEQFF,TGTGCCAGCAGCTTAACCGGCAATGAGCAGTTCTTC
TRBJ2-5,TRBV6-6,NA,15,NA,CASSYSGGRYETQYF,TGTGCCAGCAGTTACTCGGGTGGGAGGTATGAGACCCAGTACTTC
TRBJ2-1,TRBV28,NA,13,NA,CASSLTSHNEQFF,TGTGCCAGCAGCCTTACGTCCCACAATGAGCAGTTCTTC
TRBJ2-2,TRBV27,NA,14,NA,CASSFRQPTGELFF,TGTGCCAGCAGTTTTCGACAGCCCACCGGGGAGCTGTTTTTT
TRBJ2-2,TRBV6-5,NA,14,NA,CASSYGVNTGELFF,TGTGCCAGCAGTTACGGGGTGAACACCGGGGAGCTGTTTTTT
TRBJ2-3,TRBV6-4,NA,15,NA,CASSDTGTAGDTQYF,TGTGCCAGCAGTGACACAGGAACAGCTGGAGATACGCAGTATTTT
TRBJ2-7,TRBV11-3,NA,14,TRBD2,CASSHGTSGYEQYF,TGTGCCAGCAGCCACGGGACTAGCGGCTACGAGCAGTACTTC
TRBJ1-1,TRBV7-9,once,14,NA,CASSLGGTNTEAFF,TGTGCCAGCAGCTTAGGGGGGACAAACACTGAAGCTTTCTTT
TRBJ1-1,TRBV18,NA,15,NA,CASSPVGGGDTEAFF,TGTGCCAGCTCACCAGTCGGCGGCGGGGACACTGAAGCTTTCTTT
TRBJ2-7,TRBV27,NA,14,TRBD1,CASSPTGEFDEQYF,TGTGCCAGCAGTCCCACAGGGGAGTTCGACGAGCAGTACTTC